The present entry profiles one TCR beta chain with its context. Its antigen is as yet unknown. This sample stems from a study of cytomegalovirus exposure and HLA in healthy donors. Overall study results and limits: Later analysis placed DRB1 highest and HLA-C lowest in TCR association rates, which differed by HLA locus. Most TCR beta V segments were productive about 87% or about 30% of the time in an earlier analysis.

The study ran its PCR with 60 Vbeta and 13 Jbeta primers. Assay: immunoSEQ multiplex PCR; the TCRdb copy retains only in-frame clones and omits some. The table shows 110,000 to 150,000 clones, with over 75% occurring only once. Germline V gene lookup returns CDR1 DFQATT and CDR2 SNEGSKA (reference sequence). The V gene lost 6 bases and the J gene lost 5 bases, with 7 bases spanning the gap. The CDR3 is 10 residues long. This TCR was sampled from a woman between 25 and 40 years old in good health and CMV-seronegative. The chain uses TRBV20-1 and TRBJ2-5, with D hard to call. Sequenced: PBMCs. CDR3 nucleotide sequence: TGCAGTGCCCCCATCGAGACCCAGTACTTC. This gives the protein CSAPIETQYF.